The present T cell receptor beta chain was sequenced within a study of T cells expressing NK-cell markers. Germline V gene sequence: CDR1 MNHEY, CDR2 SMNVEV (reference sequence). The CDR3 has 13 residues. Synthesis of TCR beta cDNA relied on 5'RACE template switching carrying UMIs. Each CDR3 protein gets one entry in TCRdb, which reprocessed the 5' RACE reads and gives no DNA. Recorded for this sample: 350,000 to 400,000 distinct CDR3 sequences. The chain couples TRBV27 to TRBJ2-1; TCRdb designates TRBD2, a call that cannot be tested without DNA. Sequencing used blood T cells: a sorted CD56 or NKG2C T cell subset, CD4+ or CD8+ T cells, or bulk PBMC T cells (not recorded which). This TCR derives from a woman aged 50 to 65 in good health. CDR3: CASSLAGTSPRFF.